The 8 T cell receptor beta chains below come from one sample, sequenced in a study of T cell changes during pregnancy in multiple sclerosis. Profiled with immunoSEQ multiplex PCR; TCRdb holds only in-frame clones, not every one. This sample has 35,000 to 50,000 clones, with about 88% found just once. The sample consisted of CD4+ T cells from peripheral blood mononuclear cells, taken after pregnancy. These TCRs come from a female donor with multiple sclerosis, enrolled in a pregnancy study.

This chain uses TRBV7-3 with TRBJ2-5, with 9 bases identical to TRBD2. This CDR3 spans 14 amino acids. J was trimmed by 4 bases and V by 2 bases; bases with no gene match: 2. Germline CDR1 reads SGHTA; CDR2 reads FQGTGA. The CDR3 region is CASSLRGRGETQYF. Written as DNA, the CDR3 is TGTGCCAGCAGCTTACGCGGGAGGGGAGAGACCCAGTACTTC.

The chain joins TRBV28 to TRBJ2-6; a possible D gene is TRBD2 (6 bases). Looked up from germline, CDR1 is MDHEN and CDR2 is SYDVKM. With 2 bases removed from V and 4 bases from J, the gap between germline ends came to 12 bases. This CDR3 comprises 16 residues. CDR3 nucleotides: TGTGCCAGCAGTTTAGGCGGGGTACAAGGGGCCAACGTCCTGACTTTC. It is translated as CASSLGGVQGANVLTF.

This chain connects TRBV30 to TRBJ1-4; D unclear. From germline, CDR1 is GTSNPN and CDR2 SVGIG (reference sequence). Trimming stripped 3 bases from V and 7 bases from J, with 12 bases between. CDR3 length: 13 residues. CDR3 DNA sequence: TGTGCCTGGAGCGCTCGGGAGGGTGAAAAACTGTTTTTT. Translated: CAWSAREGEKLFF.

The chain joins TRBV6-5 to TRBJ1-5; 7 bases match TRBD1. V was pared by 6 bases and J by 0 bases, with 5 bases of the junction left unmatched. This CDR3 contains 15 residues. Germline CDR1 MNHEY, CDR2 SVGAGI. Here the CDR3 reads CASRETGNSNQPQHF. In DNA form, the CDR3 reads TGTGCCAGCAGAGAGACAGGGAATAGCAATCAGCCCCAGCATTTT.

The chain carries TRBV4-1 and TRBJ2-6, with 7 nucleotides matching TRBD1. This CDR3 comprises 15 residues. Per the germline V gene, CDR1 is MGHRA and CDR2 is YSYEKL. After removal of 4 bases from V and 4 bases from J, the junction contained 4 bases not matched to a gene. In DNA, the CDR3 is TGCGCCAGCAGCCCCGGGACAGCGGGGGCCAACGTCCTGACTTTC. Protein product: CASSPGTAGANVLTF.

V and J are TRBV18 and TRBJ1-1; no reliable D call. Germline V CDR1 and CDR2: KGHSH, LQKENI. Trimming shortened V by 3 bases and J by 1 base, and 9 bases separated the two germline ends. The CDR3 has 14 amino acids. The chain's CDR3 is CASSPPAGNTEAFF. For the CDR3, the DNA is TGTGCCAGCTCACCCCCCGCGGGGAACACTGAAGCTTTCTTT.

This clone has a handful of counts. The rearrangement links TRBV14 to TRBJ2-3; 12 bases match TRBD2. The germline gives CDR1 SGHDN, CDR2 FVKESK. The CDR3 has 16 amino acids. J was trimmed by 4 bases and V by 4 bases; bases with no gene match: 6. This chain's CDR3 is CASSLQTSGRSDTQYF. The DNA of the CDR3 is TGTGCCAGCAGCCTTCAGACTAGCGGGAGATCAGATACGCAGTATTTT.

This CDR3 reads CSVEHRGSGANVLTF. Here the CDR3 DNA reads TGCAGCGTTGAGCATCGGGGGTCTGGGGCCAACGTCCTGACTTTC. The chain links TRBV29-1 to TRBJ2-6, with D possibly being TRBD2 (6 bases). Germline assignment: CDR1 SQVTM and CDR2 ANQGSEA. Trimming removed 3 bases at V and 1 base at J, with 10 bases between. There are 15 residues in the CDR3.